This TCR beta chain was retrieved from a study of response to subunit inactivated influenza vaccine. Broader study findings: Researchers suggested that each seasonal influenza vaccination recruits few new T cells.

The CDR3 length is 15 residues. Trimming removed 0 bases at V and 4 bases at J, with 13 bases between. Germline values: CDR1 SGHKS, CDR2 YYEKEE (reference sequence). MiXCR, applied by TCRdb to the RT-PCR reads, yields one record per CDR3 protein. The sample shows roughly 500,000 distinct CDR3 sequences, 16% of them seen only once. This clonotype was counted between two and nine times. Its antigen is unknown. The sample consisted of CD4+ T cells sorted from PBMCs, taken roughly 24 months after vaccination. The V call is TRBV5-5, the J call TRBJ1-1, with D possibly TRBD1 on 5 matching bases. This clonotype was sampled from a man aged 50-75 years who received an inactivated influenza vaccine. CDR3 sequence reads: CASSLEAVGATEAFF. The CDR3 coding sequence is TGTGCCAGCAGCTTGGAGGCGGTAGGGGCCACTGAAGCTTTCTTT. Full variable domain (rest looked up from reference TRBV5-5 and TRBJ1-1): DAGVTQSPTHLIKTRGQQVTLRCSPISGHKSVSWYQQVLGQGPQFIFQYYEKEERGRGNFPDRFSARQFPNYSSELNVNALLLGDSALYLCASSLEAVGATEAFFGQGTRLTVV.